This T cell receptor (beta chain) was captured in a study of human T cells and chemical hapten exposure. Study-level information: TCR yields differed between samples (mainly from small differences in pooled library volume). Points from the study as a whole: Counts of expanded TCRs (at PT1) showed a positive correlation with patch test score.

The ends were cut back, 6 bases at V and 2 bases at J, with 14 bases in the middle. CDR1 is LNHDA and CDR2 is SQIVND in the germline V gene (reference sequence). There are 14 residues in the CDR3. Indicated time point: pre-sensitization, week 0. Treatment here: therapeutic diphenylcyclopropenone sensitization with weekly scalp DPC. What the library attached to individual cDNA molecules were unique molecular identifiers. TCRdb independently ran MiXCR on the RACE reads; one entry per CDR3 protein. The sample contains 80,000 to 100,000 distinct CDR3 sequences, under 14% of which appear only once. This clonotype was seen many times. Its target is unknown.

The chain uses TRBV19 and TRBJ2-7; D not resolved. Sequencing used whole blood, obtained in connection with sensitization to the hapten diphenylcyclopropenone (DPC). The receptor's source is a woman aged 55-70 years with alopecia areata. Some clones in this sample may be carry-over from other donors' samples. CDR3 region: CASSEEVVPYEQYF. CDR3 sequence (DNA): TGTGCCAGTAGCGAAGAGGTCGTACCCTACGAGCAGTACTTC.